The rows below give T cell receptor beta chains drawn from one sample of a study of cytomegalovirus exposure and HLA in healthy donors. Profiling relied on immunoSEQ multiplex PCR, and the TCRdb table lists in-frame clones only, not all of them. This table holds some 110,000 clones, about 80% found once. Material for sequencing was PBMCs. These receptors all stem from a middle-aged man in good health and CMV-seropositive. The CDR3 runs from the conserved cysteine through the conserved F or W. Fields, in order: J gene, V gene, clone size, D gene, CDR3 protein, CDR3 DNA. A D gene is named only where the DNA matches it firmly. For some rows the clone size is stated as once, few or many, or as a class when expanded; others skip it.

j_gene: TRBJ2-3
v_gene: TRBV6-5
abundance: -
d_gene: -
CDR3aa: CASSYSGTRTDTQYF
CDR3nt: TGTGCCAGCAGTTACTCGGGCACTCGCACAGATACGCAGTATTTT

j_gene: TRBJ2-1
v_gene: TRBV7-8
abundance: -
d_gene: TRBD2
CDR3aa: CASRSRLGLAGVSYNEQFF
CDR3nt: TGTGCCAGCAGGAGTCGGTTGGGCCTAGCGGGAGTCTCCTACAATGAGCAGTTCTTC

j_gene: TRBJ2-5
v_gene: TRBV4-2
abundance: -
d_gene: TRBD2
CDR3aa: CASSQELGGSGRGKTQYF
CDR3nt: TGTGCCAGCAGCCAAGAGCTGGGTGGCAGCGGGAGAGGAAAGACCCAGTACTTC

j_gene: TRBJ1-3
v_gene: TRBV30
abundance: -
d_gene: -
CDR3aa: CAWSPQGAGNTIYF
CDR3nt: TGTGCCTGGAGTCCACAGGGCGCTGGAAACACCATATATTTT

j_gene: TRBJ1-6
v_gene: TRBV6-1
abundance: few
d_gene: -
CDR3aa: CASSEDLNSSYNSPLHF
CDR3nt: TGTGCCAGCAGTGAAGACCTCAATAGCTCCTATAATTCACCCCTCCACTTT

j_gene: TRBJ2-1
v_gene: TRBV4-1
abundance: -
d_gene: TRBD1
CDR3aa: CASSPTGSSYNEQFF
CDR3nt: TGCGCCAGCAGCCCGACAGGGTCCTCCTACAATGAGCAGTTCTTC

j_gene: TRBJ2-7
v_gene: TRBV6-5
abundance: -
d_gene: -
CDR3aa: CASTPGGSYEQYF
CDR3nt: TGTGCCAGCACCCCAGGGGGGTCCTACGAGCAGTACTTC

j_gene: TRBJ1-1
v_gene: TRBV5-1
abundance: few
d_gene: -
CDR3aa: CASSLGPGSTEAFF
CDR3nt: TGCGCCAGCAGCTTGGGCCCGGGGAGCACTGAAGCTTTCTTT

j_gene: TRBJ1-6
v_gene: TRBV7-9
abundance: -
d_gene: TRBD1
CDR3aa: CASSRTTGANSPLHF
CDR3nt: TGTGCCAGCAGCCGAACGACAGGGGCTAATTCGCCCCTCCACTTT

j_gene: TRBJ1-6
v_gene: TRBV2
abundance: few
d_gene: TRBD1
CDR3aa: CASSLDTGDNSPLHF
CDR3nt: TGTGCCAGCAGCCTAGACACAGGGGACAATTCACCCCTCCACTTT

j_gene: TRBJ2-3
v_gene: TRBV25-1
abundance: once
d_gene: -
CDR3aa: CASSEYNRATDTQYF
CDR3nt: TGTGCCAGCAGTGAATACAACAGGGCCACAGATACGCAGTATTTT

j_gene: TRBJ2-7
v_gene: TRBV2
abundance: -
d_gene: TRBD2
CDR3aa: CASRTYGGSSYEQYF
CDR3nt: TGTGCCAGCAGGACTTACGGGGGGAGCTCCTACGAGCAGTACTTC

j_gene: TRBJ1-1
v_gene: TRBV2
abundance: -
d_gene: -
CDR3aa: CASSGDTTEAFF
CDR3nt: TGTGCCAGCAGCGGGGACACCACTGAAGCTTTCTTT